The next 3 T cell receptor beta chains were all read from a single sample in a study of T cells in Graves' hyperthyroidism and ophthalmopathy. RNA transcripts served as the template for amplifying TCR beta CDR3 regions. An initial round of RT-PCR targeting the TCR CDR3 relied on the HTBI primer set. TCRdb processed the multiplex PCR reads anew with MiXCR; each CDR3 protein has one entry. The sample has approximately 520,000 distinct CDR3 sequences; under 25% are singletons. The sequencing sample was made of blood. The origin of the receptors is a man aged 18 to 29 with Graves' hyperthyroidism.

A note on this clonotype: Since a much larger clone is just one base distant, this may be a read error. The chain joins TRBV19 to TRBJ2-5; TRBD2 aligns across 9 bases. With V trimmed by 5 bases and J by 7 bases, 8 bases remained unmatched. The CDR3 spans 14 residues. The germline V gene has CDR1 LNHDA and CDR2 SQIVND (reference sequence). This CDR3 is CASSQWGLAWTQYF. The CDR3 DNA follows: TGTGCCAGTAGTCAATGGGGACTAGCATGGACCCAGTACTTC.

The chain joins TRBV30 to TRBJ1-6, with 11 bases aligning to TRBD1. Per the germline V gene, CDR1 is GTSNPN and CDR2 is SVGIG (reference sequence). The CDR3 sequence is 14 residues long. With 1 base clipped from V and 10 bases from J, the junction kept 3 bases outside the gene matches. The CDR3 loop reads CAWSAGQGVSPLHF. In DNA form, the CDR3 reads TGTGCCTGGAGTGCGGGACAGGGGGTATCACCCCTCCACTTT.

This clonotype was recorded many times. The rearrangement joins TRBV12-3 or TRBV12-4 to TRBJ2-7, with TRBD1 matching 10 bases. Trimming at V came to 3 bases and at J to 4 bases, leaving 6 bases not matched to a gene. The CDR3 extends over 15 amino acids. The chain's CDR3 is CASSLSGQGVYEQYF. The CDR3 nucleotides read TGTGCCAGCAGTTTGTCTGGACAGGGGGTTTACGAGCAGTACTTC.